This T cell receptor beta chain appears in the sequencing data of a study of identifying expanded T cells in peripheral blood. Collection occurred without any documented infections or immune events in donors. To note about this clone: Antigen unknown.

Whole-study results and caveats: Clone count variance between roughly 2-week samples rose with total template count. Technical replicates showed roughly 1.2 changed clones; approximately 2 weeks roughly 15; four weeks 19.

CDR3 length: 13 amino acids. Germline loops: CDR1 SEHNR, CDR2 FQNEAQ (reference sequence). V lost 1 base to trimming and J lost 9 bases, with 7 bases between them. The table came from immunoSEQ multiplex PCR; TCRdb's copy has only in-frame clones and leaves some out. The sample consists of 50,000 to 60,000 clones, about 83% of them appearing once. The chain is built from TRBV7-9 and TRBJ1-6; the D is unclear. Material for sequencing was blood. The sequence was obtained from a person aged 18 to 69 in good health. CDR3 region: CASSLGGVSPLHF. The CDR3 DNA sequence: TGTGCCAGCAGCTTAGGCGGGGTTTCACCCCTCCACTTT.